These 8 T cell receptor beta chains were all obtained from the same sample, sequenced in a study of human T cells and chemical hapten exposure. Time point noted: pre-sensitization, week 0. Treatment noted: therapeutic diphenylcyclopropenone sensitization with weekly scalp DPC. TCRdb ran MiXCR on the RACE reads and lists one entry per CDR3 protein. The sample shows about 120,000 distinct CDR3 sequences, less than 15% of them seen only once. The sample consisted of whole blood, taken in connection with sensitization to the hapten diphenylcyclopropenone (DPC). The receptors were gathered from a woman aged 18-29 years with alopecia areata. Some clones in this sample may be carry-over from other donors' samples.

This clonotype was seen many times. The J gene is TRBJ2-1, the V gene TRBV7-3; D might be TRBD1 (5 bases). This CDR3 contains 17 residues. Germline lookup yields CDR1 SGHTA and CDR2 FQGTGA. V was shortened by 1 base and J by 4 bases, with 17 bases between the two germline ends. As DNA, the CDR3 is TGTGCCAGCAGCTTAAGCCCTACAGGAAGTCCTTACAATGAGCAGTTCTTC. Protein product: CASSLSPTGSPYNEQFF.

The CDR3 region is CASSSPRLGGTGELFF. CDR3 sequence (DNA): TGTGCCAGTAGTTCCCCCCGCTTGGGGGGCACCGGGGAGCTGTTTTTT. The chain uses TRBV19 and TRBJ2-2, with D perhaps matching TRBD2 (6 bases). Trimming shortened V by 5 bases and J by 4 bases, and 17 bases separated the two germline ends. The CDR3 length is 16 residues. Germline assignment: CDR1 LNHDA and CDR2 SQIVND (reference sequence). Full variable domain (missing parts from reference TRBV19 and TRBJ2-2): DGGITQSPKYLFRKEGQNVTLSCEQNLNHDAMYWYRQDPGQGLRLIYYSQIVNDFQKGDIAEGYSVSREKKESFPLTVTSAQKNPTAFYLCASSSPRLGGTGELFFGEGSRLTVL.

The chain recombines TRBV4-3 with TRBJ2-2; D unclear. This CDR3 has 16 residues. The V end lost 0 bases, the J end lost 1 base, and 9 bases lay between the germline ends. Germline V gives CDR1 LGHNA, CDR2 YSLEER. The CDR3 coding sequence is TGCGCCAGCAGCCAAGAGGCTCAGGTGAACACCGGGGAGCTGTTTTTT. Amino acids: CASSQEAQVNTGELFF.

The rearrangement links TRBV5-6 to TRBJ1-5; TRBD1 matches at 11 bases. V was clipped by 4 bases and J by 5 bases; unmatched bases: 5. Per germline, CDR1 SGHDT and CDR2 YYEEEE. The CDR3 covers 15 residues. The CDR3 nucleotides read TGTGCCAGCAGCACCGGGACAGGGGGTTATCAGCCCCAGCATTTT. This sequence encodes CASSTGTGGYQPQHF.

The CDR3 loop is CASSAGTYNEQFF. Here the CDR3 DNA reads TGTGCCAGCAGCGCAGGAACTTACAATGAGCAGTTCTTC. The V call is TRBV4-2, the J call TRBJ2-1; D gene ambiguous. CDR3 length: 13 residues. With 5 bases removed from V and 4 bases from J, the gap between germline ends came to 9 bases. From germline, CDR1 is LGHNA and CDR2 YNFKEQ.

In this sample, this clonotype turned up many times. The V and J genes are TRBV6-2 or TRBV6-3 and TRBJ2-7; D is tentatively TRBD1 or TRBD2 (6 bases each). Germline CDR1 reads MNHEY; CDR2 reads SVGEGT. Trimming took 6 bases from V and 5 from J, leaving 20 bases between them. The length of the CDR3 is 15 residues. This CDR3 reads CASRSAQGRLHEQYF. The CDR3 DNA follows: TGTGCCAGCAGAAGCGCGCAGGGGAGGCTCCACGAGCAGTACTTC.

The rearrangement joins TRBV27 to TRBJ2-7, with a tentative D call TRBD2 (7 bases). V was clipped by 5 bases and J by 1 base, with 15 bases between them. The germline gives CDR1 MNHEY, CDR2 SMNVEV (reference sequence). This CDR3 comprises 15 residues. The CDR3 spells CASSARGAISYEQYF. The CDR3 DNA sequence: TGTGCCAGCAGTGCCCGGGGGGCGATTTCCTACGAGCAGTACTTC.

This clonotype was recorded many times. The chain recombines TRBV5-1 with TRBJ1-4; 8 positions match TRBD1. The CDR3 runs 14 residues. Per germline, CDR1 SGHRS and CDR2 YFSETQ. After removal of 4 bases from V and 6 bases from J, the junction contained 5 bases not matched to a gene. CDR3 loop: CASSPDRVDEKLFF. The DNA of the CDR3 is TGCGCCAGCAGCCCGGACAGGGTAGATGAAAAACTGTTTTTT.